What follows are 6 T cell receptor beta chains derived from one specimen sequenced in a study of blood T cell repertoires in COVID-19. The protocol was immunoSEQ multiplex PCR, while the TCRdb copy is restricted to in-frame clones and leaves out a portion. The sample contains about 160,000 clones, about 86% of which appear only once. The specimen sequenced was peripheral blood. The receptor set was obtained from a man aged 45-65 years with active or convalescent COVID-19.

The rearrangement uses TRBV12-2 and TRBJ2-7; the D segment call TRBD1 is taken from the table without a DNA check. TRBV12-2 has pseudogene status. The CDR3 is made up of 16 amino acids. CDR3 bases: TGTGCAAGTCGCCTAATACAGGGATGCAACTTCTACGAGCAGTACTTC. It translates to CASRLIQGCNFYEQYF.

CDR3 nucleotides: TGTGCCAGCAGTTTGAACGGGTGGGGCACAGATACGCAGTATTTT. Translating it yields CASSLNGWGTDTQYF. This chain links TRBV27 with TRBJ2-3; no reliable D call. This CDR3 is 15 amino acids long. CDR1 and CDR2 from the germline V gene are MNHEY and SMNVEV (reference sequence). Between the trimmed V and J ends, which lost 3 bases and 1 base, there was a span of 11 bases.

This chain links TRBV28 with TRBJ1-6; weak D call: TRBD1 (6 bases). Germline V gene sequence: CDR1 MDHEN, CDR2 SYDVKM. The CDR3 spans 14 residues. The V end was cut by 11 bases, the J end by 6 bases, with 17 bases between. The CDR3 DNA is TGTGCCGCCCATACGACAGGTTTTAATTCACCCCTCCACTTT. It yields the protein CAAHTTGFNSPLHF.

By sample fraction, this clone is medium-sized. V usage is TRBV2 and J usage is TRBJ1-5; TRBD1 matches at 7 bases. Germline V lookup: CDR1 SNHLY, CDR2 FYNNEI. This CDR3 region has 15 residues. Trimming took 7 bases from V and 0 from J; bases not matched to a gene: 6. The CDR3 sequence: CASKSSGGSNQPQHF. The CDR3 coding sequence is TGTGCCAGCAAATCGTCAGGGGGTAGCAATCAGCCCCAGCATTTT.

V gene TRBV4-3 combines with J gene TRBJ2-7, with a weak D call TRBD2 (5 bases). The ends were cut back, 1 base at V and 5 bases at J, with 15 bases in the middle. CDR1 and CDR2 (germline): LGHNA, YSLEER. CDR3 length equals 15 residues. CDR3 residues: CASSQARGPKNEQYF. In DNA form, the CDR3 reads TGCGCCAGCAGCCAAGCTAGAGGGCCGAAGAACGAGCAGTACTTC.

The genes are TRBV15 and TRBJ2-7; 9 bases fit TRBD1. Germline V gene lookup returns CDR1 LNHNV and CDR2 YYDKDF (reference sequence). This CDR3 has 13 amino acids. The V gene end was trimmed by 8 bases and the J gene end by 7 bases; junction bases not matched to a gene: 9. The CDR3 sequence: CATRDRGVWEQYF. CDR3 coding DNA: TGTGCCACCCGAGACAGGGGGGTTTGGGAGCAGTACTTC.